This TCR beta chain was observed in a study of CD4+ T cells in melanoma. Study results and caveats: Diverse differentiation states were reported for melanoma neoantigen-specific CD4+ T cells. CD8+ T cell, macrophage and B cell function reportedly correlated with neoantigen-specific CD4+ T cells.

Assay used: immunoSEQ multiplex PCR; TCRdb lists only in-frame clones, some missing. Counted here are some 150,000 clones, around 90% occurring once; the ten biggest clones make up less than 2%. As to this clone: Its antigen is currently unknown.

The CDR3 runs to 16 residues. V was pared by 3 bases and J by 5 bases, with 16 bases between. Germline CDR1 and CDR2: PRHDT and FYEKMQ (reference sequence). This clonotype originated in a human donor with melanoma. This sequence joins TRBV13 and TRBJ1-4; the D is unclear. CDR3 loop: CASSFGREAGNEKLFF. CDR3 in DNA: TGTGCCAGCAGCTTTGGACGCGAGGCCGGGAATGAAAAACTGTTTTTT.